This TCR beta chain was documented in a study of PD-L1 blockade in urothelial cancer. Across the study: The patients first took atezolizumab around 2014, receiving 1,200 mg intravenously every 3 weeks. Researchers found blood samples held a median of roughly 140,000 T cells.

A remark on this clone: The antigen remains unidentified.

The CDR3 runs 18 residues. Trimming cost V 5 bases and J 2 bases; bases outside gene matches: 7. The germline CDR1 and CDR2 sequences are LNHNV and YYDKDF (reference sequence). Overall study results and limits: Tumor-associated clones in blood expanded more at 3 weeks in durable-benefit patients.

TCRdb's table, derived via immunoSEQ multiplex PCR, lists solely in-frame clones and lacks some. Of about 74,000 clones listed, approximately 80% are singletons. The material sequenced was PBMCs, taken around atezolizumab (anti-PD-L1) treatment. The receptor was isolated from a man aged 65 to 85 with urothelial cancer. The V call is TRBV15, the J call TRBJ2-1; 15 positions match TRBD2. CDR3 in DNA: TGTGCCACCAGCGGCGGCGGACTAGCGGGAGGGCCCTACAATGAGCAGTTCTTC. Its translation: CATSGGGLAGGPYNEQFF. Combining the CDR3 with reference TRBV15 and TRBJ2-1 gives the whole variable domain DAMVIQNPRYQVTQFGKPVTLSCSQTLNHNVMYWYQQKSSQAPKLLFHYYDKDFNNEADTPDNFQSRRPNTSFCFLDIRSPGLGDTAMYLCATSGGGLAGGPYNEQFFGPGTRLTVL.